This T cell receptor (beta chain) was sequenced during a study of T cell repertoires in aging, cancer and after chemotherapy. Across the study: Around 10 million TCR reads were in the whole dataset. Study results and limitations: Immunological memory after chemotherapy cannot be judged from the repertoire data. In cancer patients, declining TCR diversity with age involved lost richness and lost evenness. Compared with age-matched healthy donors, untreated hematological or solid cancer patients showed higher blood TCR clonality.

TRB rearrangements spanning V, D and J were amplified using mixed TRB-A/B primers. Using its own MiXCR run on the multiplex PCR reads, TCRdb lists one record per CDR3 protein. The table records thousands of distinct CDR3 sequences, less than 40% of them present only once. V lost 2 bases and J 11 bases, leaving 7 bases between the germline ends. The CDR3 sequence is 11 residues long. The template was genomic DNA from peripheral blood, not RNA. This clonotype has a handful of counts. The antigen remains unidentified. Sequencing was performed on blood. The TCR comes from a human donor in good health. The rearrangement joins TRBV12-3 or TRBV12-4 to TRBJ1-5; D ambiguous. CDR3 nucleotide sequence: TGTGCCAGCAGTTTACGTGGGGCCCAGCATTTT. It is translated as CASSLRGAQHF.